This T cell receptor beta chain came from a study of T cells in Graves' hyperthyroidism and ophthalmopathy. This clonotype was detected only a few times. Its antigen is currently unknown. Patients were excluded for uncontrolled infection, other autoimmune disease, pregnancy or lactation. Extraction of PBMCs used 8.5 to 10 ml of fresh peripheral blood. Researchers took RNA transcripts and amplified the TCR beta CDR3 regions from them. TCR CDR3 regions were first amplified by RT-PCR with HTBI primers. TCRdb reprocessed the multiplex PCR reads via MiXCR and lists one record per CDR3 protein. In the table there are hundreds of thousands of distinct CDR3 sequences, about 20% of which are singletons. V lost 6 bases and J lost 4; bases outside the gene matches: 5. The CDR3 sequence is 13 residues long. Germline V lookup: CDR1 SQVTM, CDR2 ANQGSEA. Study observations and caveats: Separating ophthalmopathy from stable hyperthyroidism was achieved by a 13 V-J model. Also found in blood were most expanded thyroid clonotypes above 0.001.

Sequenced sample: blood. The TCR sequence derives from a young man with Graves' ophthalmopathy. This chain connects TRBV29-1 to TRBJ2-5, with TRBD1 matching 10 bases. The DNA of the CDR3 is TGCAGCGTGGGGGGACAGGGGTTAGAGACCCAGTACTTC. This codes for CSVGGQGLETQYF. The full variable domain, in which reference TRBV29-1 and TRBJ2-5 provide the parts outside the CDR3, is SAVISQKPSRDICQRGTSLTIQCQVDSQVTMMFWYRQQPGQSLTLIATANQGSEATYESGFVIDKFPISRPNLTFSTLTVSNMSPEDSSIYLCSVGGQGLETQYFGPGTRLLVL.